The 9 T cell receptor beta chains below come from one sample, sequenced in a study of T-cell memory formation after mild COVID-19. One entry per CDR3 protein, called by TCRdb with MiXCR from the 5' RACE reads. This sample yields more than 450,000 distinct CDR3 sequences, of which about 20% are seen a single time; around 12% belongs to the top ten. Sequencing used PBMCs or a T cell subset sorted from them (not recorded which). These receptors were collected from an adult woman who had mild COVID-19 (a few samples of this study predate the infection). Cell type and time point are not known.

The rearrangement uses TRBV6-1 and TRBJ2-1; D is ambiguous. Germline-derived CDR1 and CDR2 are MNHNS and SASEGT. V lost 2 bases and J lost 8, with 13 bases in between. The CDR3 has 14 amino acids. CDR3 loop: CASSELKPTDEQFF. CDR3 DNA: TGTGCCAGCAGTGAACTCAAGCCGACGGATGAGCAGTTCTTC.

This clonotype was counted ten times or more. The chain employs TRBV7-9 and TRBJ2-1, with a weak D call TRBD1 (5 bases). Germline CDR1 and CDR2: SEHNR and FQNEAQ (reference sequence). CDR3 length: 14 amino acids. The V gene lost 1 base and the J gene lost 4 bases, with 8 bases spanning the gap. The CDR3 DNA reads as TGTGCCAGCAGCTTAGACGACAGTTACAATGAGCAGTTCTTC. Translation: CASSLDDSYNEQFF.

The sample holds a few counts of this clonotype. The CDR3 region has the DNA TGTGCCGGGGGACCTCAAAGCTACACCTTC. Its protein is CAGGPQSYTF. This sequence joins TRBV7-9 and TRBJ1-2; possibly TRBD1 for D (5 bases). The length of the CDR3 is 10 residues. Germline V gene sequence: CDR1 SEHNR, CDR2 FQNEAQ (reference sequence). The germline V and J ends were trimmed by 11 bases and 9 bases, with 13 bases remaining between them.

The CDR3 DNA sequence: TGTGCCAGCAGGGATACCACCGGGGAGAACACTGAAGCTTTCTTT. It yields the protein CASRDTTGENTEAFF. The gene calls are TRBV7-9 and TRBJ1-1; no reliable D call. The CDR3 is made up of 15 amino acids. The germline gives CDR1 SEHNR, CDR2 FQNEAQ (reference sequence). Trimming took off 6 bases at V and 1 base at J, with 15 bases between the two ends.

In its sample, this clonotype was seen many times. The V and J genes are TRBV7-9 and TRBJ2-3; no clear D gene. Germline loops: CDR1 SEHNR, CDR2 FQNEAQ (reference sequence). Trimming took 5 bases from V and 1 from J, leaving 13 bases between them. This CDR3 contains 15 residues. The CDR3 nucleotides read TGTGCCAGCAGCATCCGGGCCGGGCGCACAGATACGCAGTATTTT. This translates into CASSIRAGRTDTQYF.

This clonotype was seen a few times. This chain uses TRBV20-1 with TRBJ1-1; D uncertain. V was cut by 1 base and J by 7 bases, with 22 bases left in between. This CDR3 has 16 residues. Germline V gives CDR1 DFQATT, CDR2 SNEGSKA (reference sequence). This chain's CDR3 is CSARVGRRGAAYEAFF. DNA of the CDR3: TGCAGTGCTAGAGTTGGCCGCCGGGGAGCGGCGTATGAAGCTTTCTTT.

This clonotype was recorded a few times. This chain uses TRBV18 with TRBJ2-1; TRBD2 matches 9 bases. Trimming cost V 0 bases and J 7 bases; bases outside gene matches: 4. Germline assignment: CDR1 KGHSH and CDR2 LQKENI. The CDR3 covers 15 residues. DNA of the CDR3: TGTGCCAGCTCACCACCTAGCGGGGGTGTAAATGAGCAGTTCTTC. This gives the protein CASSPPSGGVNEQFF. The variable domain in full, with the rest retrieved from reference TRBV18 and TRBJ2-1, is NAGVMQNPRHLVRRRGQEARLRCSPMKGHSHVYWYRQLPEEGLKFMVYLQKENIIDESGMPKERFSAEFPKEGPSILRIQQVVRGDSAAYFCASSPPSGGVNEQFFGPGTRLTVL.

The table lists this clonotype with a few counts. The CDR3 spells CASSGGLAGVLQFF. As DNA, the CDR3 is TGTGCCAGCAGTGGGGGACTAGCGGGAGTATTGCAGTTCTTC. V is TRBV9 and J is TRBJ2-1; 14 nucleotides match TRBD2. The trim removed 5 bases at V and 12 bases at J, leaving 7 bases unmatched. Germline CDR1 and CDR2: SGDLS and YYNGEE. CDR3 size: 14 residues.

V usage is TRBV5-5 and J usage is TRBJ2-5; unclear D gene. Germline V lookup: CDR1 SGHKS, CDR2 YYEKEE (reference sequence). CDR3 size: 14 residues. V was shortened by 0 bases and J by 2 bases, with 8 bases between the two germline ends. The CDR3 loop is CASSLGWQQETQYF. DNA for the CDR3: TGTGCCAGCAGCTTGGGGTGGCAGCAAGAGACCCAGTACTTC.